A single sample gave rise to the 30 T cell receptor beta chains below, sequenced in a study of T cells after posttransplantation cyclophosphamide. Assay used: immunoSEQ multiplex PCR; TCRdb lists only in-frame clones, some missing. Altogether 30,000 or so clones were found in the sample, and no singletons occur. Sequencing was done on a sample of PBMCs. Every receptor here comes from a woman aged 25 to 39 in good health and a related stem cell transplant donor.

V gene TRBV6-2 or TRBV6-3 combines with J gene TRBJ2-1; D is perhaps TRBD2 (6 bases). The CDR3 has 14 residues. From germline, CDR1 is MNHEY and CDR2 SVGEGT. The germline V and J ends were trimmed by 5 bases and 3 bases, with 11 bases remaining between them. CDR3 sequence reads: CASSPGGFYNEQFF. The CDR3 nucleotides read TGTGCCAGCAGTCCCGGAGGGTTCTACAATGAGCAGTTCTTC.

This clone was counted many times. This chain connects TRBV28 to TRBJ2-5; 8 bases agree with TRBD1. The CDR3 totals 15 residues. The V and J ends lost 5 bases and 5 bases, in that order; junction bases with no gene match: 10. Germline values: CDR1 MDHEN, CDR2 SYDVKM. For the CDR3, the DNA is TGTGCCAGCAGTCCACCTACGACAGGGGTGGAGACCCAGTACTTC. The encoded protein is CASSPPTTGVETQYF.

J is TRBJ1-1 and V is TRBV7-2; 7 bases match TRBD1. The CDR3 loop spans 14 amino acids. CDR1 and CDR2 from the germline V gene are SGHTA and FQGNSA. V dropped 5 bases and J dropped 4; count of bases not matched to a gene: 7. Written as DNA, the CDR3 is TGTGCCAGCAGCCCCCGACAGGGTGGCACTGAAGCTTTCTTT. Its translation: CASSPRQGGTEAFF.

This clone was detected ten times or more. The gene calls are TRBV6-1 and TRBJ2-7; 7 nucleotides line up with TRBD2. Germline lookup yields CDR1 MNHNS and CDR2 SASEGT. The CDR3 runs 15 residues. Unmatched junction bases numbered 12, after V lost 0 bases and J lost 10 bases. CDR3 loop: CASSEARTPSTSQYF. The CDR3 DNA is TGTGCCAGCAGTGAAGCCCGGACCCCCTCGACTAGCCAGTACTTC.

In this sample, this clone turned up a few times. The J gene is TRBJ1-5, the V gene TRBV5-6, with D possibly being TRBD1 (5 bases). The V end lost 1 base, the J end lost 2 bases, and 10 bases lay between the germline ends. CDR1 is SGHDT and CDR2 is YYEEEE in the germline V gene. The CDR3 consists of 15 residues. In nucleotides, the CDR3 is TGTGCCAGCAGCTTGTCAGGGTATGGCAATCAGCCCCAGCATTTT. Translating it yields CASSLSGYGNQPQHF.

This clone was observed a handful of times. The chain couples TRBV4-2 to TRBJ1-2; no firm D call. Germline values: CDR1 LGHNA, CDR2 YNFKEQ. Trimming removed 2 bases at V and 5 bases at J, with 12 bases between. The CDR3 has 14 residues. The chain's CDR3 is CASSQTNKAYGYTF. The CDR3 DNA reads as TGTGCCAGCAGCCAAACTAATAAGGCGTATGGCTACACCTTC.

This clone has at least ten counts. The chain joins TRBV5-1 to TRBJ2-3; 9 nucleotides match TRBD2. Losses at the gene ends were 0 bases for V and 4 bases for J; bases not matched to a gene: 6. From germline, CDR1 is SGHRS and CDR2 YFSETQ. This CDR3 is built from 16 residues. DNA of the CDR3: TGCGCCAGCAGCTTGGGACTAGCGGTGGGGGCAGATACGCAGTATTTT. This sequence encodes CASSLGLAVGADTQYF.

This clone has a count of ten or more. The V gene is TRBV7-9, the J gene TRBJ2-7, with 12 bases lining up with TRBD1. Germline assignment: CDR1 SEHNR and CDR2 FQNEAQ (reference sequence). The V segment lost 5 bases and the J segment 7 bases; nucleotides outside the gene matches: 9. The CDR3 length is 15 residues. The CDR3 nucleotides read TGTGCCAGCAGCCACCGGGACAGGGGGCCGGGGGAGCAGTACTTC. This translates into CASSHRDRGPGEQYF.

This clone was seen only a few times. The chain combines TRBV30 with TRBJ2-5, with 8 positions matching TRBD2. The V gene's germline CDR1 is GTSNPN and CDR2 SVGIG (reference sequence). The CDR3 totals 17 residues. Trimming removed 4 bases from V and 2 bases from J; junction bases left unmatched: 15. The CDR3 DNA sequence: TGTGCCTGGAACGGGTGGACGAGTAGCGGGGTGCAAGAGACCCAGTACTTC. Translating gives CAWNGWTSSGVQETQYF.

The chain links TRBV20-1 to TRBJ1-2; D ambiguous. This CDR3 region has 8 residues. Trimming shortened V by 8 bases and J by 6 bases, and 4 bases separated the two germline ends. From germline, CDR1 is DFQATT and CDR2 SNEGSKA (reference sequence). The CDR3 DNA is TGCAGTTCGGATGGCTACACCTTC. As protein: CSSDGYTF.

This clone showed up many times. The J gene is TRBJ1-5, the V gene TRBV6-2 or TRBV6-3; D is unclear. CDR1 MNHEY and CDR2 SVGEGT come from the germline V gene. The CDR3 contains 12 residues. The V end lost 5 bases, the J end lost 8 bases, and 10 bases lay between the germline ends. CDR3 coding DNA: TGTGCCAGCAGTCCCGGTTTGGAGCCCCAGCATTTT. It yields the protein CASSPGLEPQHF.

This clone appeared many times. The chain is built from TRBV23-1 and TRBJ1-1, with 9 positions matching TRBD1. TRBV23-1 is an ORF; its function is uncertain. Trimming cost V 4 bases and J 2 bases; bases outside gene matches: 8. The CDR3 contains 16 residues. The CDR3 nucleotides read TGCGCCAGCAGTCCAAGGACAGGGGATGGCAACACTGAAGCTTTCTTT. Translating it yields CASSPRTGDGNTEAFF.

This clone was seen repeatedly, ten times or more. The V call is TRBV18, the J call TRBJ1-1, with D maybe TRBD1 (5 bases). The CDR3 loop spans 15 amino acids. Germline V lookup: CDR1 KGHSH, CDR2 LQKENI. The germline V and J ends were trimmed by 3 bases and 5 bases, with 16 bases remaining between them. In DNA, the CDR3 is TGTGCCAGCTCACCGCAGGGTCAGCTGAGGACTGAAGCTTTCTTT. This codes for CASSPQGQLRTEAFF.

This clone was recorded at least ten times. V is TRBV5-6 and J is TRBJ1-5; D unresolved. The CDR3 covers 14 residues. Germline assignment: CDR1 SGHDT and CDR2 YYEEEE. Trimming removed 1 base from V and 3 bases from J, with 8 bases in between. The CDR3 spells CASSLFGYNQPQHF. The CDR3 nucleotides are TGTGCCAGCAGCTTGTTCGGTTACAATCAGCCCCAGCATTTT.

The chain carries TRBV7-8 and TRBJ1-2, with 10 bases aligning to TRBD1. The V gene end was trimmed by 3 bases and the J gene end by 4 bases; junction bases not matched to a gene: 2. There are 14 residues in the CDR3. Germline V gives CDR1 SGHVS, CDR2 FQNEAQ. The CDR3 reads CASSLGQGPYGYTF. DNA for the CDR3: TGTGCCAGCAGCTTGGGACAGGGGCCCTATGGCTACACCTTC. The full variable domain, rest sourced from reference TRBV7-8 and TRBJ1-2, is GAGVSQSPRYKVAKRGQDVALRCDPISGHVSLFWYQQALGQGPEFLTYFQNEAQLDKSGLPSDRFFAERPEGSVSTLKIQRTQQEDSAVYLCASSLGQGPYGYTFGSGTRLTVV.

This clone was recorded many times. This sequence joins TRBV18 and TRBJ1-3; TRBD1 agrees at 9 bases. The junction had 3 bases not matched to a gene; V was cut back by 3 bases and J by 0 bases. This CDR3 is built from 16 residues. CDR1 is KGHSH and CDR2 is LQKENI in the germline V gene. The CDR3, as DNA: TGTGCCAGCTCACCTAAGACAGGGGGCTCTGGAAACACCATATATTTT. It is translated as CASSPKTGGSGNTIYF.

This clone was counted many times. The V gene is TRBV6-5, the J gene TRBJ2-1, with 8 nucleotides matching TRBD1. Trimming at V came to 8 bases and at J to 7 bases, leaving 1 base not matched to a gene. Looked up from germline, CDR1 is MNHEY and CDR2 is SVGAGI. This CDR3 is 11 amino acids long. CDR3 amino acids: CASRTGNEQFF. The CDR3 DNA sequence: TGTGCCAGCCGGACAGGGAATGAGCAGTTCTTC.

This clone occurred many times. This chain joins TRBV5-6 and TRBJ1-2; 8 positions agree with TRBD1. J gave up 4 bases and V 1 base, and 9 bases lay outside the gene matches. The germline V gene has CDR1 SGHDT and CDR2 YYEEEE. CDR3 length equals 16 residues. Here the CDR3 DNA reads TGTGCCAGCAGCTTGACTCTAAGCGGACAGGGCTATGGCTACACCTTC. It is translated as CASSLTLSGQGYGYTF.

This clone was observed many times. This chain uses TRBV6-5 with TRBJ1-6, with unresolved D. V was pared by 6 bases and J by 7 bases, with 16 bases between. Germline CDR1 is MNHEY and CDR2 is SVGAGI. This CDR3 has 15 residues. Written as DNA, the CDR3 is TGTGCCAGCAGCCGACGGGGAACTGGCAATTCACCCCTCCACTTT. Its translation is CASSRRGTGNSPLHF.

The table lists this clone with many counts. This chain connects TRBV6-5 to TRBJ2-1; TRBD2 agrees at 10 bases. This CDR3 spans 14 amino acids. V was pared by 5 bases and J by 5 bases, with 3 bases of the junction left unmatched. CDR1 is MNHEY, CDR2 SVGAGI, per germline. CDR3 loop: CASSVGLADNEQFF. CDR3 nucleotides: TGTGCCAGCAGTGTCGGACTAGCGGACAATGAGCAGTTCTTC.

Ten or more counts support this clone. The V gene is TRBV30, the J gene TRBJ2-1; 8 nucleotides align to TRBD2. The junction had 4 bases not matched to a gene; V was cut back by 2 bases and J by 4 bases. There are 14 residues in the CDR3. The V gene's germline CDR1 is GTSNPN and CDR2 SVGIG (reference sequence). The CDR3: CAWSRGGIYNEQFF. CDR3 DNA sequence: TGTGCCTGGAGTCGGGGGGGGATATACAATGAGCAGTTCTTC.

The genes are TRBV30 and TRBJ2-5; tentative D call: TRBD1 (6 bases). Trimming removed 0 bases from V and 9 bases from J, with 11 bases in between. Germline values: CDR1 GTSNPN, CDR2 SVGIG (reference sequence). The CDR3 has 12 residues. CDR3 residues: CAWSVGHKPQYF. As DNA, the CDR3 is TGTGCCTGGAGTGTGGGACATAAGCCCCAGTACTTC.

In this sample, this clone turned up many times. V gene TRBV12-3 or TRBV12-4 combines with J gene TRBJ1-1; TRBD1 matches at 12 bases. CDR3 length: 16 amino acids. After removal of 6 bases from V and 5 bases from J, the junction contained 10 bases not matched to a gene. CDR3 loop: CASRLGQGADRTEAFF. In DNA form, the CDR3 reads TGTGCCAGCAGGCTGGGACAGGGGGCCGATCGGACTGAAGCTTTCTTT.

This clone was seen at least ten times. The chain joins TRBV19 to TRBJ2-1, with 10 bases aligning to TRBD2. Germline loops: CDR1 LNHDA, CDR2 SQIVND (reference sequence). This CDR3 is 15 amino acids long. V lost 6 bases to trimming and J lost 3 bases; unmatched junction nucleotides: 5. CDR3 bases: TGTGCCAGTAGCACATTAGCGGGGGGCTACAATGAGCAGTTCTTC. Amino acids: CASSTLAGGYNEQFF.

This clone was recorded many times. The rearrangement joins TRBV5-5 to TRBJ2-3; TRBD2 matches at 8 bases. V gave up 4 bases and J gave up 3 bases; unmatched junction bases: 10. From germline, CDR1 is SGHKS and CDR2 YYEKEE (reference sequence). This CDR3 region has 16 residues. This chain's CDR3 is CASSQDGGGSTDTQYF. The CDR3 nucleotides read TGTGCCAGCAGCCAGGACGGCGGGGGGTCTACAGATACGCAGTATTTT.

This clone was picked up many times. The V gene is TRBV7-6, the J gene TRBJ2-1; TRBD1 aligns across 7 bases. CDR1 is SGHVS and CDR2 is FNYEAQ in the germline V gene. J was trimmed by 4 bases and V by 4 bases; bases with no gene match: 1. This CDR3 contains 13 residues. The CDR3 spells CASSWDSYNEQFF. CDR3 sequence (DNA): TGTGCCAGCAGCTGGGACAGTTACAATGAGCAGTTCTTC.

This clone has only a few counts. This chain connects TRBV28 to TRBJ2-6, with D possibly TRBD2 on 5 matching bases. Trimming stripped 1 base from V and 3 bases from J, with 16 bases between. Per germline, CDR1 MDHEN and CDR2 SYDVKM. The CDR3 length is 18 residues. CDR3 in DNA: TGTGCCAGCAGTTTATATAAGCCGGGGTTGTATGGGGCCAACGTCCTGACTTTC. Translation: CASSLYKPGLYGANVLTF.

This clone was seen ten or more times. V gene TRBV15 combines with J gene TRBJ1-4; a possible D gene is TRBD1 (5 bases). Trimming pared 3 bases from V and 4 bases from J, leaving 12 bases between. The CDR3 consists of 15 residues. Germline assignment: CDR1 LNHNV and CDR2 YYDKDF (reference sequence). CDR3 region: CATSRVTALNEKLFF. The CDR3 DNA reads TGTGCCACCAGCAGGGTGACAGCCCTTAATGAAAAACTGTTTTTT. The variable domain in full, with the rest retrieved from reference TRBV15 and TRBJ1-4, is DAMVIQNPRYQVTQFGKPVTLSCSQTLNHNVMYWYQQKSSQAPKLLFHYYDKDFNNEADTPDNFQSRRPNTSFCFLDIRSPGLGDTAMYLCATSRVTALNEKLFFGSGTQLSVL.

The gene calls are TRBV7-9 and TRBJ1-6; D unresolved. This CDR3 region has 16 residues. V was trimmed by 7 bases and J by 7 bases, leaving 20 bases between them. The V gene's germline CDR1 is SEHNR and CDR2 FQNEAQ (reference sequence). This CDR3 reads CASTKDRGIGNSPLHF. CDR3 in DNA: TGTGCCAGCACAAAAGACCGGGGAATCGGGAATTCACCCCTCCACTTT.

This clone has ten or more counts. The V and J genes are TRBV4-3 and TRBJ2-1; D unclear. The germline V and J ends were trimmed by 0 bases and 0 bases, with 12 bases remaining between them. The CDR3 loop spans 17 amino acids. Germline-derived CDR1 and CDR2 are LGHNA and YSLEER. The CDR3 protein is CASSQDIVRSSYNEQFF. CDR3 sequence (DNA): TGCGCCAGCAGCCAAGATATAGTCCGAAGCTCCTACAATGAGCAGTTCTTC.